This T cell receptor (beta chain) was captured by sequencing in a study of T cell changes during pregnancy in multiple sclerosis. The CDR3 sequence is 13 residues long. The V gene lost 3 bases and the J gene lost 1 base, with 6 bases spanning the gap. Germline V lookup: CDR1 MDHEN, CDR2 SYDVKM. Generated by immunoSEQ multiplex PCR, the TCRdb table keeps only in-frame clones and is missing some. The sample includes around 35,000 clones, less than 95% seen only once; the top ten take 9.5% to 15%. The count of this clone is one. Other DNA sequences within the sample encode an identical CDR3. Specimen: CD8+ T cells from peripheral blood mononuclear cells, collected in the first trimester of pregnancy. The TCR originated in a female donor with multiple sclerosis, enrolled in a pregnancy study. The chain is built from TRBV28 and TRBJ1-2; D remains ambiguous. The CDR3 bases are TGTGCCAGCAGTTTGGGCCTTAACTATGGCTACACCTTC. Encoded protein: CASSLGLNYGYTF.